The 6 T cell receptor beta chains in this list originate from one sample, sequenced in a study of graft-versus-host responses after intestinal transplantation. Sequenced by immunoSEQ multiplex PCR; TCRdb stores in-frame clones only, minus some. The table lists some 90,000 clones, 85% to 95% of them singletons. Their cognate antigens are unknown. The sequencing here drew on unstimulated CD8+ T cells sorted from spleen or lymph node cells, taken before transplant. These TCRs come from a human donor who was the organ donor for an intestinal transplant.

The V call is TRBV6-5, the J call TRBJ1-1; perhaps TRBD1 as D (6 bases). V shed 8 bases and J shed 5 bases, with 15 bases lying between them. The germline V gene encodes CDR1 MNHEY and CDR2 SVGAGI. This CDR3 region has 13 residues. CDR3 loop: CASQGRELTEAFF. CDR3 DNA: TGTGCCAGCCAGGGGCGGGAGTTAACTGAAGCTTTCTTT.

The chain carries TRBV11-1 and TRBJ2-7, with D perhaps TRBD2 (5 bases). V lost 3 bases, J lost 7 bases, and 10 bases lay in between. The germline V gene has CDR1 SGHAT and CDR2 FQDESV (reference sequence). CDR3 length: 12 residues. The CDR3 nucleotides are TGTGCCAGCAGCTTTACCCAGCGGGAGCAGTACTTC. Its protein is CASSFTQREQYF. The complete variable domain, with remaining parts taken from reference TRBV11-1 and TRBJ2-7, reads EAEVAQSPRYKITEKSQAVAFWCDPISGHATLYWYRQILGQGPELLVQFQDESVVDDSQLPKDRFSAERLKGVDSTLKIQPAELGDSAMYLCASSFTQREQYFGPGTRLTVT.

The gene calls are TRBV9 and TRBJ2-3; 13 bases are shared with TRBD2. Germline CDR1 SGDLS, CDR2 YYNGEE. The junction had 5 bases not matched to a gene; V was cut back by 3 bases and J by 4 bases. CDR3 length: 16 residues. The CDR3 bases are TGTGCCAGCAGCGGAGGGACTAGCGGGGCTTCAGATACGCAGTATTTT. Its protein product is CASSGGTSGASDTQYF.

This chain uses TRBV4-2 with TRBJ2-7, with 7 positions matching TRBD1. The junction had 9 bases not matched to a gene; V was cut back by 1 base and J by 0 bases. Germline CDR1 and CDR2: LGHNA and YNFKEQ. The CDR3 consists of 17 residues. This chain's CDR3 is CASSQGVAGTDSYEQYF. CDR3 nucleotides: TGTGCCAGCAGCCAAGGAGTAGCCGGGACAGACTCCTACGAGCAGTACTTC.

This clone was counted a single time. The rearrangement uses TRBV28 and TRBJ2-7; TRBD2 agrees at 10 bases. CDR3 size: 14 residues. V trimming: 1 base; J trimming: 6 bases; junction bases outside the gene matches: 3. Germline loops: CDR1 MDHEN, CDR2 SYDVKM. The CDR3 bases are TGTGCCAGCAGTTTATCTAGCGGGGGCATCGAGCAGTACTTC. It codes for CASSLSSGGIEQYF. Complete variable domain (other parts from reference TRBV28 and TRBJ2-7): DVKVTQSSRYLVKRTGEKVFLECVQDMDHENMFWYRQDPGLGLRLIYFSYDVKMKEKGDIPEGYSVSREKKERFSLILESASTNQTSMYLCASSLSSGGIEQYFGPGTRLTVT.

The genes are TRBV7-9 and TRBJ2-7, with 7 bases aligning to TRBD2. After removal of 4 bases from V and 3 bases from J, the junction contained 6 bases not matched to a gene. CDR1 is SEHNR, CDR2 FQNEAQ, per germline (reference sequence). The CDR3 length is 14 residues. The DNA for the CDR3 is TGTGCCAGCAGCTCCGAAGAGCGGGGCTACGAGCAGTACTTC. Its protein product is CASSSEERGYEQYF. Full variable domain (rest looked up from reference TRBV7-9 and TRBJ2-7): DTGVSQNPRHKITKRGQNVTFRCDPISEHNRLYWYRQTLGQGPEFLTYFQNEAQLEKSRLLSDRFSAERPKGSFSTLEIQRTEQGDSAMYLCASSSEERGYEQYFGPGTRLTVT.